What follows are 30 T cell receptor beta chains derived from one specimen sequenced in a study of blood T cell repertoires in COVID-19. Assay used: immunoSEQ multiplex PCR; TCRdb lists only in-frame clones, some missing. This table has approximately 240,000 clones, 65% to 85% appearing once. The source material was peripheral blood. The receptors were gathered from a woman aged 25-40 years with COVID-19, enrolled during active disease.

This chain connects TRBV7-2 to TRBJ2-3; maybe TRBD1 (6 bases). Per germline, CDR1 SGHTA and CDR2 FQGNSA. V shed 6 bases and J shed 4 bases, with 17 bases lying between them. The CDR3 covers 15 residues. CDR3 DNA sequence: TGTGCCAGCAGTCGGTCAGGGACAACCTCAGATACGCAGTATTTT. Encoded protein: CASSRSGTTSDTQYF.

The chain has TRBV5-4 and TRBJ1-4; perhaps TRBD1 as D (6 bases). The CDR3 consists of 14 residues. Germline lookup yields CDR1 SGHNT and CDR2 YYREEE (reference sequence). V shed 2 bases and J shed 8 bases, with 13 bases lying between them. DNA for the CDR3: TGTGCCAGCAGCTTCAGGACCACAGGGGAAAAACTGTTTTTT. Its translation: CASSFRTTGEKLFF.

J is TRBJ1-2 and V is TRBV3-1 (or the pseudogene TRBV3-2); 7 bases line up with TRBD1. The CDR3 loop spans 13 amino acids. The germline gives CDR1 LGHDT, CDR2 YNNKEL (reference sequence). After removal of 5 bases from V and 8 bases from J, the junction contained 8 bases not matched to a gene. This CDR3 reads CASSSTGDQGYTF. CDR3 nucleotide sequence: TGTGCCAGCAGCTCAACAGGGGATCAGGGCTACACCTTC.

V gene TRBV4-3 combines with J gene TRBJ2-6, with TRBD2 as a possible D gene (6 bases). The CDR3 spans 16 residues. The germline V and J ends were trimmed by 1 base and 0 bases, with 7 bases remaining between them. Germline V gene lookup returns CDR1 LGHNA and CDR2 YSLEER. The CDR3 protein is CASSQVGGSGANVLTF. CDR3 DNA sequence: TGCGCCAGCAGCCAAGTCGGGGGCTCTGGGGCCAACGTCCTGACTTTC.

This chain uses TRBV7-9 with TRBJ2-3; TRBD1 agrees at 12 bases. The CDR3 has 16 residues. V lost 1 base to trimming and J lost 4 bases; unmatched junction nucleotides: 3. The germline V gene encodes CDR1 SEHNR and CDR2 FQNEAQ (reference sequence). The CDR3 DNA reads as TGTGCCAGCAGCTTAGTGGGACAGGGGGCAGCAGATACGCAGTATTTT. This gives the protein CASSLVGQGAADTQYF.

The CDR3 loop is CASSQEGGRPYNEQFF. The CDR3 DNA is TGTGCCAGCAGCCAAGAGGGGGGGCGCCCGTACAATGAGCAGTTCTTC. The chain recombines TRBV3-1 (or the pseudogene TRBV3-2) with TRBJ2-1; D perhaps matches TRBD2 (7 bases). Trimming stripped 0 bases from V and 4 bases from J, with 13 bases between. The CDR3 sequence is 16 residues long. Germline V lookup: CDR1 LGHDT, CDR2 YNNKEL (reference sequence).

CDR3 in amino acids: CASSQEPMAVEPLHF. CDR3 nucleotides: TGCGCCAGCAGCCAAGAACCGATGGCGGTAGAACCCCTCCACTTT. V usage is TRBV4-3 and J usage is TRBJ1-6; D gene ambiguous. V lost 0 bases to trimming and J lost 12 bases, with 15 bases between them. Germline values: CDR1 LGHNA, CDR2 YSLEER. This CDR3 contains 15 residues.

This chain joins TRBV5-6 and TRBJ2-7, with TRBD1 identical over 10 bases. Germline V CDR1 and CDR2: SGHDT, YYEEEE. Trimming cost V 1 base and J 3 bases; bases outside gene matches: 4. The CDR3 covers 15 residues. CDR3 bases: TGTGCCAGCAGCTTGAGCGGACAGGGGGTCTACGAGCAGTACTTC. Translated: CASSLSGQGVYEQYF.

The V and J genes are TRBV10-3 and TRBJ2-1; D might be TRBD2 (6 bases). V lost 3 bases, J lost 8 bases, and 14 bases lay in between. The CDR3 contains 14 residues. Per germline, CDR1 ENHRY and CDR2 SYGVKD. CDR3 residues: CAISDRGSDDEQFF. CDR3 DNA sequence: TGTGCCATCAGTGACCGGGGGAGCGACGATGAGCAGTTCTTC.

The rearrangement uses TRBV19 and TRBJ2-2, with no clear D. Trimming took 1 base from V and 4 from J, leaving 10 bases between them. The germline V gene encodes CDR1 LNHDA and CDR2 SQIVND (reference sequence). The CDR3 consists of 15 residues. In nucleotides, the CDR3 is TGTGCCAGTAGTATAGGGCCCCATGGCACCGGGGAGCTGTTTTTT. Translated: CASSIGPHGTGELFF.

Written as DNA, the CDR3 is TGTGCCAGCAGTTCCCCACGACCTATCCTTAGCGGAACCCTGTACGAGCAGTACTTC. Translated, it gives CASSSPRPILSGTLYEQYF. The rearrangement joins TRBV6-2 or TRBV6-3 to TRBJ2-7; D is possibly TRBD2 (6 bases). The CDR3 runs to 19 residues. The V gene's germline CDR1 is MNHEY and CDR2 SVGEGT. V gave up 4 bases and J gave up 4 bases, with 29 bases separating them.

The chain combines TRBV28 with TRBJ1-3, with 8 nucleotides matching TRBD1. The trim removed 5 bases at V and 0 bases at J, leaving 6 bases unmatched. CDR1 and CDR2 from the germline V gene are MDHEN and SYDVKM. The CDR3 covers 16 residues. This CDR3 is CASSQGALTSGNTIYF. In DNA form, the CDR3 reads TGTGCCAGCAGTCAGGGGGCCCTTACCTCTGGAAACACCATATATTTT.

CDR3 in amino acids: CASSQGQGAVFPYGYTF. The CDR3 nucleotides are TGTGCCAGCAGCCAGGGACAGGGGGCGGTTTTCCCCTATGGCTACACCTTC. The J gene is TRBJ1-2, the V gene TRBV6-4; 12 bases map to TRBD1. Germline-derived CDR1 and CDR2 are MRHNA and SNTAGT. This CDR3 has 17 residues. The V and J ends lost 6 bases and 4 bases, in that order; junction bases with no gene match: 12.

The V gene is TRBV6-5, the J gene TRBJ1-4; D is undetermined. With 8 bases removed from V and 2 bases from J, the gap between germline ends came to 12 bases. The germline V gene encodes CDR1 MNHEY and CDR2 SVGAGI. The length of the CDR3 is 14 residues. In nucleotides, the CDR3 is TGTGCCAGCTCAACCCGGCGGACTAATGAAAAACTGTTTTTT. Protein product: CASSTRRTNEKLFF.

The V gene is TRBV29-1, the J gene TRBJ2-1, with 12 bases identical to TRBD2. Germline trimming cut 5 bases from V and 7 bases from J; bases unmatched to any gene: 6. The germline V gene has CDR1 SQVTM and CDR2 ANQGSEA. The length of the CDR3 is 14 residues. The CDR3 nucleotides read TGCAGCGTTTCTAGCGGGGGGGCTCTGAATGAGCAGTTCTTC. Protein: CSVSSGGALNEQFF.

The genes are TRBV5-1 and TRBJ1-4; the match to TRBD1 covers 7 bases. This CDR3 comprises 16 residues. V was clipped by 0 bases and J by 6 bases; unmatched bases: 8. Germline CDR1 reads SGHRS; CDR2 reads YFSETQ. CDR3: CASSLGAQGVYEKLFF. The CDR3, as DNA: TGCGCCAGCAGCTTGGGGGCCCAGGGGGTGTATGAAAAACTGTTTTTT.

The V gene is TRBV24-1, the J gene TRBJ2-3; 11 positions agree with TRBD1. The CDR3 is made up of 18 amino acids. From germline, CDR1 is KGHDR and CDR2 SFDVKD. Trimming removed 7 bases from V and 1 base from J; junction bases left unmatched: 12. The CDR3 sequence: CATSLEDRGRLGTDTQYF. The CDR3, as DNA: TGTGCCACCAGCCTGGAGGACAGGGGGCGACTCGGCACAGATACGCAGTATTTT.

The rearrangement uses TRBV6-5 and TRBJ1-5, with D uncertain. The CDR3 has 15 amino acids. The V end was cut by 4 bases, the J end by 1 base, with 11 bases between. The germline CDR1 and CDR2 sequences are MNHEY and SVGAGI. In nucleotides, the CDR3 is TGTGCCAGCAGTTCCGCTGGCGGAAGCAATCAGCCCCAGCATTTT. It yields the protein CASSSAGGSNQPQHF.

This clone was recorded a few times. This chain uses TRBV4-3 with TRBJ2-1; 8 bases fit TRBD2. Germline V CDR1 and CDR2: LGHNA, YSLEER. J gave up 11 bases and V 3 bases, and 6 bases lay outside the gene matches. The CDR3 runs 13 residues. Here the CDR3 reads CASSQGLVSKQFF. The CDR3 DNA reads as TGCGCCAGCAGCCAGGGACTAGTGAGTAAGCAGTTCTTC.

There are a few counts of this clone. V and J are TRBV11-2 and TRBJ1-3, with 7 bases aligning to TRBD1. The V and J ends lost 3 bases and 2 bases, in that order; junction bases with no gene match: 1. Germline V gives CDR1 SGHAT, CDR2 FQNNGV. CDR3 length: 14 residues. The CDR3 DNA follows: TGTGCCAGCAGCTTGACAGGGCCTGGAAACACCATATATTTT. As protein: CASSLTGPGNTIYF.

The chain carries TRBV20-1 and TRBJ2-3, with 7 bases aligning to TRBD2. Germline V gene sequence: CDR1 DFQATT, CDR2 SNEGSKA (reference sequence). V lost 3 bases and J lost 6; bases outside the gene matches: 9. The CDR3 runs to 14 residues. The CDR3 spells CSASLVAGRDTQYF. CDR3 nucleotides: TGCAGTGCTAGTCTGGTAGCGGGTAGGGATACGCAGTATTTT.

V is TRBV19 and J is TRBJ2-2, with a weak D call TRBD1 (6 bases). Trimming left V 5 bases short and J 5 bases short, with 12 bases between. The germline CDR1 and CDR2 sequences are LNHDA and SQIVND (reference sequence). CDR3 length: 14 amino acids. CDR3 bases: TGTGCCAGTAGTGGTCCGAGGGGGACCGGGGAGCTGTTTTTT. It translates to CASSGPRGTGELFF.

The V call is TRBV7-2, the J call TRBJ2-3, with 7 positions matching TRBD2. J was trimmed by 0 bases and V by 6 bases; bases with no gene match: 6. The CDR3 runs 15 residues. Germline V lookup: CDR1 SGHTA, CDR2 FQGNSA. CDR3 DNA sequence: TGTGCCAGCAGATATGCTAGCGGTAGCACAGATACGCAGTATTTT. Its protein product is CASRYASGSTDTQYF.

CDR3 sequence (DNA): TGTGCCAGTAGTAGGGAGGAAAACACTGAAGCTTTCTTT. Protein sequence: CASSREENTEAFF. V usage is TRBV19 and J usage is TRBJ1-1; D remains unclear. Germline lookup yields CDR1 LNHDA and CDR2 SQIVND (reference sequence). This CDR3 has 13 residues. Trimming took off 4 bases at V and 2 bases at J, with 8 bases between the two ends. Full variable domain (remainder filled in from reference TRBV19 and TRBJ1-1): DGGITQSPKYLFRKEGQNVTLSCEQNLNHDAMYWYRQDPGQGLRLIYYSQIVNDFQKGDIAEGYSVSREKKESFPLTVTSAQKNPTAFYLCASSREENTEAFFGQGTRLTVV.

This clone was observed once. The chain uses TRBV19 and TRBJ2-1; 7 nucleotides agree with TRBD1. Per germline, CDR1 LNHDA and CDR2 SQIVND (reference sequence). The CDR3 totals 14 residues. V lost 3 bases and J lost 8; bases outside the gene matches: 7. CDR3: CASSISGQVDEQFF. The CDR3 DNA sequence: TGTGCCAGTAGTATCTCCGGACAGGTGGATGAGCAGTTCTTC.

This chain uses TRBV11-2 with TRBJ2-5; a weak D match, TRBD1 (5 bases). Germline values: CDR1 SGHAT, CDR2 FQNNGV. This CDR3 is 13 amino acids long. V lost 3 bases, J lost 4 bases, and 9 bases lay in between. CDR3: CASSFPGSETQYF. Written as DNA, the CDR3 is TGTGCCAGCAGCTTTCCAGGGTCAGAGACCCAGTACTTC. The full variable domain, rest sourced from reference TRBV11-2 and TRBJ2-5, is EAGVAQSPRYKIIEKRQSVAFWCNPISGHATLYWYQQILGQGPKLLIQFQNNGVVDDSQLPKDRFSAERLKGVDSTLKIQPAKLEDSAVYLCASSFPGSETQYFGPGTRLLVL.

The rearrangement links TRBV3-1 (or the pseudogene TRBV3-2) to TRBJ2-3, with TRBD2 matching over 8 bases. There are 15 residues in the CDR3. The germline gives CDR1 LGHDT, CDR2 YNNKEL (reference sequence). J was trimmed by 0 bases and V by 4 bases; bases with no gene match: 3. This chain's CDR3 is CASSLSGASTDTQYF. CDR3 sequence (DNA): TGTGCCAGCAGCCTTAGCGGGGCTAGCACAGATACGCAGTATTTT.

V is TRBV11-1 and J is TRBJ1-2; perhaps TRBD1 as D (6 bases). Per germline, CDR1 SGHAT and CDR2 FQDESV (reference sequence). CDR3 size: 13 residues. Trimming pared 5 bases from V and 5 bases from J, leaving 12 bases between. The CDR3 loop is CASSPGQGYGYTF. Here the CDR3 DNA reads TGTGCCAGCAGCCCCGGGCAGGGGTATGGCTACACCTTC.

The J gene is TRBJ1-5, the V gene TRBV5-4; D remains unclear. This CDR3 spans 14 amino acids. The germline CDR1 and CDR2 sequences are SGHNT and YYREEE (reference sequence). Trimming removed 0 bases at V and 6 bases at J, with 10 bases between. DNA of the CDR3: TGTGCCAGCAGCTTGGCCGGGGTAGGTCAGCCCCAGCATTTT. This sequence encodes CASSLAGVGQPQHF.

In this sample, this clone turned up a few times. The J gene is TRBJ2-2, the V gene TRBV18; possible D gene TRBD1, 5 bases. V lost 8 bases and J lost 0, with 10 bases in between. The CDR3 extends over 14 amino acids. Germline V lookup: CDR1 KGHSH, CDR2 LQKENI. The chain's CDR3 is CASLQTANTGELFF. The CDR3 DNA reads TGTGCCAGCCTCCAGACAGCGAACACCGGGGAGCTGTTTTTT.